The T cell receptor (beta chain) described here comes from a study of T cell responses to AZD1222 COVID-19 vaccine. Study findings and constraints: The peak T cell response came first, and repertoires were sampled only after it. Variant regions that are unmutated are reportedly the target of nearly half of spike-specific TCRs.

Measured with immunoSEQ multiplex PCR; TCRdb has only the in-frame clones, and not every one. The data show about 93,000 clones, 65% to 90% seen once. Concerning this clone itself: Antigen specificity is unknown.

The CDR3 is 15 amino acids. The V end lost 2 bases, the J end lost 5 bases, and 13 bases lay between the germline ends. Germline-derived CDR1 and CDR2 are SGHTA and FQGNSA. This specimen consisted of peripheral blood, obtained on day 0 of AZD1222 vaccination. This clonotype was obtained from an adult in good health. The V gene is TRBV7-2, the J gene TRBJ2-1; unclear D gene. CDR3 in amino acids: CASSLMVNRDNEQFF. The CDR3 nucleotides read TGTGCCAGCAGCTTAATGGTCAACCGGGACAATGAGCAGTTCTTC. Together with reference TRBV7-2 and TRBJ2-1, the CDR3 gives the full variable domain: GAGVSQSPSNKVTEKGKDVELRCDPISGHTALYWYRQSLGQGLEFLIYFQGNSAPDKSGLPSDRFSAERTGGSVSTLTIQRTQQEDSAVYLCASSLMVNRDNEQFFGPGTRLTVL.